The entry that follows covers one T cell receptor beta chain sequence. This entry belongs to a study of CD8 T cells in Susac syndrome. Sequencing of TCR beta covered CD8+ and CD4+ T cells obtained from blood. Germline V gene data show CDR1 as SEHNR and CDR2 as FQNEAQ (reference sequence). V gave up 4 bases and J gave up 6 bases; unmatched junction bases: 8. The CDR3 sequence is 15 residues long. The RNA, roughly 0.5 to 1 ug, was put through reverse transcription using random hexamers. TCRdb reanalysed the immunoSEQ multiplex PCR reads using MiXCR and keeps one entry per CDR3 protein. The sample carries a few hundred thousand distinct CDR3 sequences, roughly 85% recorded once.

Sequencing was performed on CD8+ T cells from PBMCs. The receptor's source is a human donor with multiple sclerosis. The chain joins TRBV7-9 to TRBJ2-3; TRBD2 matches at 9 bases. CDR3 bases: TGTGCCAGCAGCTCATTAGCGGGAGTGGTGGATACGCAGTATTTT. The encoded protein is CASSSLAGVVDTQYF. Supplemented by reference TRBV7-9 and TRBJ2-3, the full variable domain reads DTGVSQNPRHKITKRGQNVTFRCDPISEHNRLYWYRQTLGQGPEFLTYFQNEAQLEKSRLLSDRFSAERPKGSFSTLEIQRTEQGDSAMYLCASSSLAGVVDTQYFGPGTRLTVL.